A single sample gave rise to the 22 T cell receptor beta chains below, sequenced in a study of blood T cell repertoires in COVID-19. TCRdb's table, derived via immunoSEQ multiplex PCR, lists solely in-frame clones and lacks some. The data contain 74,000 or so clones, 80% to 90% of them singletons. The source material was peripheral blood. These TCRs come from a man in his forties or fifties with active COVID-19.

This clone was counted a single time. The J gene is TRBJ2-1, the V gene TRBV3-1 (or the pseudogene TRBV3-2); no definite D call. V lost 0 bases and J lost 4, with 25 bases in between. Germline assignment: CDR1 LGHDT and CDR2 YNNKEL (reference sequence). The CDR3 loop spans 20 amino acids. In nucleotides, the CDR3 is TGTGCCAGCAGCCAAGATAGTAGGTTGTTTCGACTTTCCAAATACAATGAGCAGTTCTTC. Translation gives CASSQDSRLFRLSKYNEQFF.

This clone was detected once. The chain recombines TRBV20-1 with TRBJ2-7, with D possibly TRBD1 on 5 matching bases. V was shortened by 3 bases and J by 0 bases, with 6 bases between the two germline ends. The CDR3 spans 12 residues. From germline, CDR1 is DFQATT and CDR2 SNEGSKA (reference sequence). CDR3 in amino acids: CSASTGSYEQYF. In nucleotides, the CDR3 is TGCAGTGCTAGTACAGGCTCCTACGAGCAGTACTTC.

Only one count was recorded for this clone. The chain has TRBV19 and TRBJ2-2; D gene ambiguous. The CDR3 sequence is 16 residues long. V was pared by 5 bases and J by 0 bases, with 13 bases between. Germline values: CDR1 LNHDA, CDR2 SQIVND (reference sequence). The CDR3: CASSLRQPPNTGELFF. DNA of the CDR3: TGTGCCAGTAGTCTGAGGCAACCACCGAACACCGGGGAGCTGTTTTTT.

The chain has TRBV4-1 and TRBJ2-5, with 9 bases matching TRBD1. The CDR3 consists of 16 residues. Germline values: CDR1 MGHRA, CDR2 YSYEKL. Germline trimming cut 2 bases from V and 5 bases from J; bases unmatched to any gene: 9. This CDR3 is CASSQLQGALRETQYF. CDR3 DNA sequence: TGCGCCAGCAGCCAACTACAGGGGGCTTTACGGGAGACCCAGTACTTC.

This rearrangement joins TRBV9 to TRBJ1-1, with TRBD1 matching over 7 bases. The CDR3 is 14 amino acids. With 0 bases clipped from V and 2 bases from J, the junction kept 1 base outside the gene matches. CDR1 is SGDLS and CDR2 is YYNGEE in the germline V gene. The CDR3 loop reads CASSVGQGNTEAFF. The CDR3, as DNA: TGTGCCAGCAGCGTAGGACAGGGTAACACTGAAGCTTTCTTT.

The rearrangement joins TRBV5-1 to TRBJ1-5; TRBD1 aligns across 7 bases. The germline V gene encodes CDR1 SGHRS and CDR2 YFSETQ. Unmatched junction bases numbered 4, after V lost 2 bases and J lost 5 bases. The CDR3 has 14 residues. The CDR3 DNA follows: TGCGCCAGCAGCTTCGGGCAGGGGGATCAGCCCCAGCATTTT. Translated: CASSFGQGDQPQHF.

This chain connects TRBV9 to TRBJ2-7; 8 nucleotides match TRBD2. There are 15 residues in the CDR3. The V gene end was trimmed by 4 bases and the J gene end by 3 bases; junction bases not matched to a gene: 9. Germline V lookup: CDR1 SGDLS, CDR2 YYNGEE. Here the CDR3 reads CASSLREGGYYEQYF. CDR3 in DNA: TGTGCCAGCAGCCTCCGGGAGGGAGGGTACTACGAGCAGTACTTC.

This chain connects TRBV5-1 to TRBJ1-4; D not certain. This CDR3 spans 15 amino acids. The germline V gene has CDR1 SGHRS and CDR2 YFSETQ. V was shortened by 0 bases and J by 4 bases, with 10 bases between the two germline ends. CDR3 DNA sequence: TGCGCCAGCAGCTTGGCCGGAGTCCTTAATGAAAAACTGTTTTTT. Translating it yields CASSLAGVLNEKLFF.

The chain has TRBV7-8 and TRBJ1-2; D ambiguous. The CDR3 is 15 residues long. Germline assignment: CDR1 SGHVS and CDR2 FQNEAQ. The germline V and J ends were trimmed by 1 base and 2 bases, with 11 bases remaining between them. The DNA of the CDR3 is TGTGCCAGCAGCTTAGACAGAATTCGCAACTATGGCTACACCTTC. Residues: CASSLDRIRNYGYTF.

This clone is a singleton in its sample. The chain joins TRBV27 to TRBJ2-1, with 10 bases fitting TRBD2. The CDR3 is 16 residues long. Germline-derived CDR1 and CDR2 are MNHEY and SMNVEV (reference sequence). V dropped 7 bases and J dropped 10; count of bases not matched to a gene: 16. Written as DNA, the CDR3 is TGTGCCAGCATACCAACCGAGGTAGCGGGGGGCGGGGAGCAGTTCTTC. This sequence encodes CASIPTEVAGGGEQFF.

The gene calls are TRBV6-6 and TRBJ1-3, with 7 bases identical to TRBD1. V shed 4 bases and J 6 bases; nucleotides not matched to a gene: 3. Germline CDR1 reads MNHNY; CDR2 reads SVGAGI (reference sequence). CDR3 length: 13 amino acids. Here the CDR3 reads CASSSGTANTIYF. As DNA, the CDR3 is TGTGCCAGCAGTTCCGGGACAGCAAACACCATATATTTT.

The chain carries TRBV7-2 and TRBJ2-7, with D possibly matching TRBD1 (6 bases). CDR3 size: 13 residues. Germline V gene data show CDR1 as SGHTA and CDR2 as FQGNSA. V dropped 5 bases and J dropped 2 bases, with 10 bases sitting between them. The CDR3 region is CASSKDRTYEQYF. As DNA, the CDR3 is TGTGCCAGCAGCAAGGACAGAACCTACGAGCAGTACTTC.

The CDR3 loop is CAANGQGDYGYTF. The CDR3 DNA is TGTGCCGCCAACGGACAGGGCGACTATGGCTACACCTTC. The rearrangement links TRBV19 to TRBJ1-2, with 8 bases identical to TRBD1. The V and J ends lost 11 bases and 3 bases, in that order; junction bases with no gene match: 8. CDR3 length equals 13 residues. Germline-derived CDR1 and CDR2 are LNHDA and SQIVND (reference sequence).

The table lists this clone with a count of one. The V and J genes are TRBV27 and TRBJ1-6; D gene ambiguous. V lost 8 bases and J lost 7, with 21 bases in between. Germline V gives CDR1 MNHEY, CDR2 SMNVEV (reference sequence). This CDR3 contains 16 residues. Written as DNA, the CDR3 is TGTGCCAGCTCGAGGCGCGCGGGGTTAGAGAATTCACCCCTCCACTTT. The encoded protein is CASSRRAGLENSPLHF.

The chain links TRBV5-1 to TRBJ2-5, with D unclear. Germline values: CDR1 SGHRS, CDR2 YFSETQ. The CDR3 loop spans 15 amino acids. V dropped 4 bases and J dropped 2 bases, with 15 bases sitting between them. The CDR3 is CASSPTVVEQETQYF. The CDR3 DNA is TGCGCCAGCAGCCCTACAGTGGTAGAGCAAGAGACCCAGTACTTC.

This clone occurred once. V is TRBV5-4 and J is TRBJ1-6; 7 bases are shared with TRBD1. The CDR3 has 15 residues. V shed 4 bases and J 7 bases; nucleotides not matched to a gene: 8. Germline values: CDR1 SGHNT, CDR2 YYREEE (reference sequence). CDR3 loop: CASSRGTVENSPLHF. The DNA for the CDR3 is TGTGCCAGCAGCCGTGGGACAGTAGAGAATTCACCCCTCCACTTT.

The chain recombines TRBV6-2 or TRBV6-3 with TRBJ1-1; D gene unclear. Looked up from germline, CDR1 is MNHEY and CDR2 is SVGEGT. V lost 6 bases and J lost 4, with 12 bases in between. The CDR3 extends over 13 amino acids. The DNA of the CDR3 is TGTGCCAGCAGCGGTCCAGGCAGCACTGAAGCTTTCTTT. Amino acids: CASSGPGSTEAFF.

The V and J genes are TRBV12-3 or TRBV12-4 and TRBJ2-1; 7 positions agree with TRBD1. Trimming took 6 bases from V and 10 from J; bases not matched to a gene: 6. The CDR3 runs to 12 residues. The CDR3 sequence: CASSPTGPEQFF. DNA of the CDR3: TGTGCCAGCAGCCCGACAGGGCCGGAGCAGTTCTTC.

This clone was recorded a few times. The chain joins TRBV6-5 to TRBJ1-1; tentatively, D is TRBD1 (5 bases). The CDR3 totals 14 residues. Looked up from germline, CDR1 is MNHEY and CDR2 is SVGAGI. V was cut by 1 base and J by 5 bases, with 11 bases left in between. The CDR3 here is CASSYFGQGTEAFF. The CDR3, as DNA: TGTGCCAGCAGTTACTTTGGGCAGGGAACTGAAGCTTTCTTT.

The CDR3 nucleotides read TGCGCCAGCAGTTTTTACGGGGGGGGCCTGGACGAGCAGTACTTC. Its protein is CASSFYGGGLDEQYF. The J gene is TRBJ2-7, the V gene TRBV4-1; 8 bases match TRBD2. CDR1 and CDR2 (germline): MGHRA, YSYEKL. The CDR3 is 15 residues long. Trimming cost V 6 bases and J 5 bases; bases outside gene matches: 12.

The gene calls are TRBV4-3 and TRBJ1-4; maybe TRBD1 (5 bases). With 4 bases removed from V and 9 bases from J, the gap between germline ends came to 12 bases. This CDR3 comprises 13 residues. The V gene's germline CDR1 is LGHNA and CDR2 YSLEER. The CDR3 sequence: CASSPRAQQKLFF. The CDR3 DNA reads TGCGCCAGCAGCCCCAGGGCCCAGCAAAAACTGTTTTTT.

V usage is TRBV7-2 and J usage is TRBJ1-1; D call uncertain. CDR3 length equals 15 residues. V lost 3 bases and J lost 0, with 11 bases in between. Germline CDR1 SGHTA, CDR2 FQGNSA. The CDR3 DNA reads as TGTGCCAGCAGCTTGTCCGTCCAGGTGAACACTGAAGCTTTCTTT. Encoded protein: CASSLSVQVNTEAFF. The variable domain in full, with the rest retrieved from reference TRBV7-2 and TRBJ1-1, is GAGVSQSPSNKVTEKGKDVELRCDPISGHTALYWYRQSLGQGLEFLIYFQGNSAPDKSGLPSDRFSAERTGGSVSTLTIQRTQQEDSAVYLCASSLSVQVNTEAFFGQGTRLTVV.